A selection of T cell receptor beta chains follows, all from one sample in a study of cytomegalovirus exposure and HLA in healthy donors. Data came from immunoSEQ multiplex PCR; TCRdb stores just in-frame clones and leaves some out. The table lists a few hundred thousand clones, 82% of them singletons. Sequencing was done on a sample of PBMCs. All receptors derive from a middle-aged woman in good health and CMV-seronegative. Each CDR3 is given with its conserved first and last residue. Size is omitted from some rows. Given values are once, few, many or a class for expanded clones.

clone_size cdr3_length j_call v_call cdr3_aa
- 17 TRBJ2-5 TRBV7-2 CASSFMVLAGGQETQYF
few 14 TRBJ2-7 TRBV5-1 CASSFRGGVYEQYF
- 12 TRBJ1-5 TRBV5-6 CASSFTDQPQHF
- 15 - TRBV7-3 CASSLGASGAYEQYF
once 13 TRBJ1-2 TRBV7-2 CASSYGQGGGYTF
- 14 TRBJ1-6 TRBV6-6 CASTPDRGGSPLHF
- 11 TRBJ2-1 TRBV5-1 CASSREGEQFF
- 12 TRBJ2-7 TRBV5-6 CASSAGPYEQYF
- 16 TRBJ2-1 TRBV5-4 CASSPTPTDSYNEQFF
- 14 TRBJ1-2 TRBV7-2 CASSHDAGIGGYTF
- 15 TRBJ1-5 TRBV19 CASSMVTGEYQPQHF
- 12 TRBJ2-1 TRBV9 CASSYSGDEQFF
- 19 TRBJ2-7 TRBV27 CASSLFSRSGALESYEQYF